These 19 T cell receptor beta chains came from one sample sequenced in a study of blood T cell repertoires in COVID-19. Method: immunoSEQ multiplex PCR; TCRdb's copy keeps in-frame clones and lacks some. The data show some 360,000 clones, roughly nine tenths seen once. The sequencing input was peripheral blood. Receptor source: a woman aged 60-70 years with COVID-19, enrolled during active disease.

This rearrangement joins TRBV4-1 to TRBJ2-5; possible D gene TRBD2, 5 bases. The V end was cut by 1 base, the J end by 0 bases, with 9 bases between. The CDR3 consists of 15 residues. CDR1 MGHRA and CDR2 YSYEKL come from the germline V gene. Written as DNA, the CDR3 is TGCGCCAGCAGCCAAGGGACTGGGTACCAAGAGACCCAGTACTTC. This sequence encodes CASSQGTGYQETQYF.

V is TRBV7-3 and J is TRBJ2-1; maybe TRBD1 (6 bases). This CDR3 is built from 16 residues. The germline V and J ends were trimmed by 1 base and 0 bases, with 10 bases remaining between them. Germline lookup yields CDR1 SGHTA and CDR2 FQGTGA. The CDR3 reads CASSLIRGSSYNEQFF. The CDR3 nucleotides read TGTGCCAGCAGCTTAATTAGGGGGAGCTCCTACAATGAGCAGTTCTTC.

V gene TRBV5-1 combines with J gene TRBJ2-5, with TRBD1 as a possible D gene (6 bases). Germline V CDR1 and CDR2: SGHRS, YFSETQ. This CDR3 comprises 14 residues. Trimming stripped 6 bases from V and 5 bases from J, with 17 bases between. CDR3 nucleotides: TGCGCCAGCAACTACGGACAGTCCCCCGAGACCCAGTACTTC. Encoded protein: CASNYGQSPETQYF.

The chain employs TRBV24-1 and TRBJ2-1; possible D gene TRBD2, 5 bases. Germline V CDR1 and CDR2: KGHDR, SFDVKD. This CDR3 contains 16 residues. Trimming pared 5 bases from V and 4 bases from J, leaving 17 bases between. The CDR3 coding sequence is TGTGCCACCAGTGGCGCCGGTCGGGGTGGGTACAATGAGCAGTTCTTC. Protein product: CATSGAGRGGYNEQFF.

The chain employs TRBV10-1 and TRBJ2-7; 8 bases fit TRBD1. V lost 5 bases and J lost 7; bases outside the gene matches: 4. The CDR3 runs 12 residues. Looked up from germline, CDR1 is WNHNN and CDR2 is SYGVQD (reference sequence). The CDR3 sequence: CASSRTGGEQYF. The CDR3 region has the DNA TGCGCCAGCAGTCGAACAGGGGGAGAGCAGTACTTC.

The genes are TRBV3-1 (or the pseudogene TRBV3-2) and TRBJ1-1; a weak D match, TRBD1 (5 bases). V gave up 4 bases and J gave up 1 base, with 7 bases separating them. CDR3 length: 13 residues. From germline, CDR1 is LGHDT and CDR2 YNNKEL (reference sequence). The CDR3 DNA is TGTGCCAGCAGCCTAAGGGGGAACACTGAAGCTTTCTTT. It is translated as CASSLRGNTEAFF.

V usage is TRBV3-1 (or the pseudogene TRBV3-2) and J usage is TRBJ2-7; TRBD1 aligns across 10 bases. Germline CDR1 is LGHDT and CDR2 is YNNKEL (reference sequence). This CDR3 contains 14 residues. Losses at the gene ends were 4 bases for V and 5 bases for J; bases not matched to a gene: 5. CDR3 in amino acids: CASSRQGAPHEQYF. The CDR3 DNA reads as TGTGCCAGCAGCCGACAGGGGGCGCCCCACGAGCAGTACTTC.

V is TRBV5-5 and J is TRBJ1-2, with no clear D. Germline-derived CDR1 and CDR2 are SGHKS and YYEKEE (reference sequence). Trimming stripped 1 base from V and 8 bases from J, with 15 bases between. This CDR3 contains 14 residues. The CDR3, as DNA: TGTGCCAGCAGCTTGCCGCAAACTAGTATGGGCTACACCTTC. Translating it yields CASSLPQTSMGYTF.

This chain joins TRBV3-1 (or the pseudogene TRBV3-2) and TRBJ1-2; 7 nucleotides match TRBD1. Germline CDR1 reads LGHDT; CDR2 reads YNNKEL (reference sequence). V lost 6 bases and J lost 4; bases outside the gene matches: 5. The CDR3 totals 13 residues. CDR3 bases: TGTGCCAGCAGGTTACAGGGGTTCTATGGCTACACCTTC. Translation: CASRLQGFYGYTF.

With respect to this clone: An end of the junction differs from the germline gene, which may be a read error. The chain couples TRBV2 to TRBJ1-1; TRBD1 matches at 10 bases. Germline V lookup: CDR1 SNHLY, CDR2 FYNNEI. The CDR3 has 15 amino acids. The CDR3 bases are TGTACAAGCAGGGGGACAGGGGTAATGAAGACTGAAGCTTTCTTT. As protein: CTSRGTGVMKTEAFF.

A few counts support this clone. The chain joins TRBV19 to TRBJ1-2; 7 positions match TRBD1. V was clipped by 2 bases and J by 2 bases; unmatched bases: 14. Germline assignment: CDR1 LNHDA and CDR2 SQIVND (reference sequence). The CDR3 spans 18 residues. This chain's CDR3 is CASSIPGQAYSKNYGYTF. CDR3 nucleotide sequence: TGTGCCAGTAGTATACCTGGACAGGCATATTCAAAGAACTATGGCTACACCTTC.

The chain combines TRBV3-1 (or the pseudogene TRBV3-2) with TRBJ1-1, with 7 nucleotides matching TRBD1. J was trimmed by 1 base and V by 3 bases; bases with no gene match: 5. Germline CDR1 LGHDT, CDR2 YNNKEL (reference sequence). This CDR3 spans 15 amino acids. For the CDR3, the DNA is TGTGCCAGCAGCCACCCGGGACAGAGGAACACTGAAGCTTTCTTT. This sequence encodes CASSHPGQRNTEAFF.

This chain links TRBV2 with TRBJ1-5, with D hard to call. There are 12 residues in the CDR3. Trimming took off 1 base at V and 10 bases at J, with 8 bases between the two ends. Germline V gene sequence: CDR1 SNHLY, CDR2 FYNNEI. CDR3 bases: TGTGCCAGCAGTGAAGGTGTCCCACCCCAGCATTTT. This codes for CASSEGVPPQHF.

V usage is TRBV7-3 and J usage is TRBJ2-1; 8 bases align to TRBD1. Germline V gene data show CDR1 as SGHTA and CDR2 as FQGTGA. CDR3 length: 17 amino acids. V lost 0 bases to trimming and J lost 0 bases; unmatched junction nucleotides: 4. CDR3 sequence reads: CASSLTGDRSSYNEQFF. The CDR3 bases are TGTGCCAGCAGCTTAACTGGGGACAGGAGCTCCTACAATGAGCAGTTCTTC.

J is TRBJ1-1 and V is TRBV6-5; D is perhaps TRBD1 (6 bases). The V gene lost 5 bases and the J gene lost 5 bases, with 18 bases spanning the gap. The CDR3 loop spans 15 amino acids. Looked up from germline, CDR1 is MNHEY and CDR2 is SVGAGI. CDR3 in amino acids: CASSTGRGWDTEAFF. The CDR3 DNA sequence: TGTGCCAGCAGTACAGGGAGAGGATGGGATACTGAAGCTTTCTTT.

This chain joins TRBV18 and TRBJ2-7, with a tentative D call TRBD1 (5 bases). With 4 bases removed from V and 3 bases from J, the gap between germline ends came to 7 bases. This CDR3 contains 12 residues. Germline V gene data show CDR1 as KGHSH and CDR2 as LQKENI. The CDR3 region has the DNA TGTGCCAGCTCACAGGGGCTCTACGAGCAGTACTTC. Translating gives CASSQGLYEQYF.

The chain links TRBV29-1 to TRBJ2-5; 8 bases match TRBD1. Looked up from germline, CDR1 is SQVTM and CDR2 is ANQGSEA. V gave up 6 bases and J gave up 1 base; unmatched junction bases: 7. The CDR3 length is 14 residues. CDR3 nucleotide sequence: TGCAGCGTCCGGGACAGGCAAACCCAAGAGACCCAGTACTTC. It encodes CSVRDRQTQETQYF.

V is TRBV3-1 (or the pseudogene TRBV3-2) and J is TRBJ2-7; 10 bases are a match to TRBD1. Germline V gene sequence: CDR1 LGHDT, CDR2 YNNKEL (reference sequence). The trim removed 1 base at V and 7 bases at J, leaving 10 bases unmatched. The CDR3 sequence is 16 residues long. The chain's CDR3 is CASSQAGGQGRREQYF. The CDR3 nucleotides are TGTGCCAGCAGCCAAGCGGGGGGACAGGGGCGGCGGGAGCAGTACTTC.

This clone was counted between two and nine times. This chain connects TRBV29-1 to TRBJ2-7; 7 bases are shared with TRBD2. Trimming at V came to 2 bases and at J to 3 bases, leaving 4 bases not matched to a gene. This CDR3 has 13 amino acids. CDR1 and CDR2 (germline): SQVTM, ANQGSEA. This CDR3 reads CSVETSERYEQYF. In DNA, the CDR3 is TGCAGCGTTGAAACTAGCGAGCGCTACGAGCAGTACTTC.